Detailed here is one T cell receptor (beta chain). Which antigen it targets is not known. No quality values exist for individual bases; no much larger clone is one base distant. The donors were roughly 38 Caucasian individuals from Russia, aged roughly 6 to 100 years, who were systemically healthy. Ten milliliters of peripheral blood were drawn from each donor into EDTA-treated Vacutainer tubes. Ficoll-Paque density-gradient centrifugation was used to isolate PBMCs, with at least 6.5 million per sample. Trizol reagent was used to extract total RNA from PBMCs, with at least 6 micrograms per sample. Naive CD45RAhigh/CD27high T cell percentages were measured by flow cytometry on a PBMC aliquot from every donor. This sample stems from a study of blood T cells in healthy people across ages (dated by TCRdb to about 2015). Notes on the research overall: In model experiments, roughly one uniquely barcoded TCR beta cDNA molecule per two T cells was captured by template switching. Using deep sequencing normalized with unique cDNA molecular identifiers, the study measured how TCR beta repertoire diversity changes with age. Four age groups were formed from the donors: young (average around 15 years), middle-aged (more than 35), aged (roughly 58) and long-lived (around 82). To avoid experimental bias, donors of different ages were randomly spread across the sequencing lanes. Two additional independent replicas of 1 million unique cDNA reads from the same blood draw were analyzed for two donors (one aged 18 to 30 and one aged 80 or older). Here is what the overall study found, with its caveats: The percentage of naive T cells measured by flow cytometry correlated strongly with observed TCR beta diversity. Because profiling used bulk unsorted PBMCs, naive and antigen-experienced compartments could not be compared conclusively. As age increased, observed TCR beta diversity per million T cells dropped in a roughly linear way, and a significant reduction was already evident by age 40. Estimates of total diversity based on one million sequenced T cells were regarded as lower bounds and as underestimates. Compared with the aged group, the long-lived group had more naive CD4+ T cells, fewer expanded clones and increased TCR diversity, suggesting age selection. Donor CMV infection status was unknown, potentially confounding age-related changes in expanded clonotypes.

The library was prepared using 5' RACE. TCRdb names Illumina HiSeq 2500 as the instrument used. A second PCR of roughly 7 to 12 cycles was run with a J-beta primer mix and a sample-barcoded 5' primer. Each TCR beta cDNA molecule received a unique molecular identifier from a template-switch 5' adaptor carrying 12 random nucleotides. Each sample yielded at least 2.5 million CDR3-containing paired-end reads. All of the RNA was converted into first-strand cDNA using the Mint cDNA synthesis kit, with a TRBC-specific oligonucleotide serving as the primer. After uracil-DNA glycosylase treatment, a first 18-cycle PCR used universal primers M1SS and BC2_uni_R on all cDNA. On the authors' methods: Normalization of each sample was performed by random selection of 1 million high-quality reads, each carrying a distinct molecular identifier. Instead of being binned into consensus sequences, reads with shared molecular identifiers were discarded. MiTCR, run with a Q25 quality threshold and the strictest error-elimination algorithm, handled CDR3 identification, clonotype clustering and error correction. A nonparametric unseen species model using Euler transformation provided a lower-bound estimate of total TCR beta diversity. TCRdb reprocessing: public reads trimmed at Q25 with fastp, clones called with MiXCR, in-frame beta chains kept. Here each entry gathers all rows of one CDR3 protein and keeps the most common genes and DNA. The V and J calls were determined by TCRdb, not by the authors. A total of about 780,000 distinct CDR3 sequences appear in this sample, 55% to 65% of them only once. The ten biggest clones cover approximately 30% of the sample.

At the junction V is shortened by 5 bases and J by 4 bases, with 8 bases in between. The CDR3 measures 12 amino acids from cysteine to phenylalanine. The read is trimmed to its CDR3 DNA, 36 bases read in frame from base 1. As encoded in the germline V gene, CDR1 is MDHEN while CDR2 is SYDVKM. The sample was blood. The receptor was isolated from a man aged 25 to 40 in good health. Rearrangement joined TRBV28 to TRBJ1-2, and possibly TRBD1, on 6 matching bases. CDR3 region: CASSGQPYGYTF. The DNA sequence is TGTGCCAGCAGTGGACAGCCCTATGGCTACACCTTC.